This TCR beta chain was found in a study of T cells and Merkel cell carcinoma outcomes. The study, taken as a whole, reports: Merkel cell carcinoma outcomes were reportedly predicted by repertoire and T-cell density.

V was trimmed by 5 bases and J by 8 bases, leaving 12 bases between them. Germline V gives CDR1 LNHDA, CDR2 SQIVND (reference sequence). The CDR3 consists of 12 residues. Using immunoSEQ multiplex PCR, the repertoire was profiled, and TCRdb retains in-frame clones only, with some absent. The sample includes about 12,000 clones, around 95% of them seen just once. In the case of this clone: Its specificity is not known.

The sample taken for sequencing was tumor tissue from Merkel cell carcinoma. This chain connects TRBV19 to TRBJ2-5; tentative D call: TRBD1 (6 bases). This TCR derives from a human donor with Merkel cell carcinoma. The CDR3 here is CASSPLQGTQYF. The CDR3 DNA sequence: TGTGCCAGTAGTCCCCTACAGGGAACCCAGTACTTC.